This is a list of T cell receptor beta chains from one sample in a study of blood T cells in healthy people across ages. TCRdb called the 5' RACE reads again in MiXCR, with one record for every CDR3 protein. The sample lists over 1,300,000 distinct CDR3 sequences; around 59% were seen once. Sequenced: blood. The receptor source for this set is a man younger than 30 in good health. Both conserved end residues are part of each CDR3. Each record gives: J gene, V gene, clone size, D gene, CDR3 DNA, CDR3 protein. The D gene is left open where the match is weak. The size field is filled for only some rows; it gives once, few, many or a size class.

>TRBJ1-1|TRBV29-1|-|-
TGCAGCGTTGAGAACCGGGGGGCGGGAACTGAAGCTTTCTTT
CSVENRGAGTEAFF
>TRBJ1-1|TRBV29-1|-|TRBD1
TGCAGCGTGGCAGGGGGCGGTTCTTGGTACTTGGGTACTGAAGCTTTCTTT
CSVAGGGSWYLGTEAFF
>TRBJ2-7|TRBV10-3|few|TRBD1
TGTGCCATCAGTGAGAGCACGACAGGGTCCTCCTACGAGCAGTACTTC
CAISESTTGSSYEQYF
>TRBJ2-1|TRBV6-5|-|-
TGTGCCAGCAGGAGTACGGGTGGGGGGATCAATGAGCAGTTCTTC
CASRSTGGGINEQFF
>TRBJ1-1|TRBV28|few|TRBD1
TGTGCCAGCAGCCTGGGACAGGGGGACATCGAAGCTTTCTTT
CASSLGQGDIEAFF
>TRBJ1-5|TRBV28|-|-
TGTGCCAGCAGAAAGGGGAATAGCAATCAGCCCCAGCATTTT
CASRKGNSNQPQHF
>TRBJ2-1|TRBV6-5|-|TRBD2
TGTGCCAGCAGCATGACTAGCGGGGCCAACAATGAGCAGTTCTTC
CASSMTSGANNEQFF
>TRBJ2-3|TRBV7-2|once|-
TGTGCCAGCAGCTCGGAACCTTCTAGCACAGATACGCAGTATTTT
CASSSEPSSTDTQYF
>TRBJ2-7|TRBV2|-|TRBD2
TGTGCCAGCAGTGAATATAGAGCGGGAGTCTCCGAGCAGTACTTC
CASSEYRAGVSEQYF
>TRBJ2-7|TRBV4-1|-|-
TGCGCCAGCAGCCAAGGGACCAACTACGAGCAGTACTTC
CASSQGTNYEQYF
>TRBJ2-2|TRBV4-2|-|-
TGTGCCAGCAGCCCGACGCAGGCTTCCGGGGAGCTGTTTTTT
CASSPTQASGELFF
>TRBJ2-1|TRBV29-1|-|-
TGCAGCGTTGAAGTTCCCAGCCCGGATAGTGAGCAGTTCTTC
CSVEVPSPDSEQFF
>TRBJ2-1|TRBV5-1|-|TRBD2
TGCGCCAGCAGCTTGTTAAGCGGGAGGGCCCCAGCCTACAATGAGCAGTTCTTC
CASSLLSGRAPAYNEQFF
>TRBJ2-3|TRBV3-1|-|-
TGTGCCAGCAGCTCTGGCCAGGTGCCACTTTTAGATACGCAGTATTTT
CASSSGQVPLLDTQYF
>TRBJ1-6|TRBV28|-|-
TGTGCCAGCAGTCCCCCCGCAGGGATATGGTCACCCCTCCACTTT
CASSPPAGIWSPLHF
>TRBJ2-1|TRBV7-9|few|TRBD2
TGTGCCAGCAGCTCGGAGGGACTAGCAAGAAATGAGCAGTTCTTC
CASSSEGLARNEQFF
>TRBJ2-6|TRBV28|few|-
TGTGCCAGCAGACCAGGAGATTGGGGACACCACTCTGGGGCCAACGTCCTGACTTTC
CASRPGDWGHHSGANVLTF
>TRBJ2-3|TRBV6-5|-|-
TGTGCCAGCGGGGACTTTCCGGATACGCAGTATTTT
CASGDFPDTQYF
>TRBJ2-5|TRBV13|once|TRBD2
TGTGCCAGCAGCCCCCGTGCGGGGGGGAGACGGGAGACCCAGTACTTC
CASSPRAGGRRETQYF
>TRBJ2-3|TRBV5-5|-|TRBD2
TGTGCCAGCAGCGCACGTGAGACTAGCGGGTTATCAGATACGCAGTATTTT
CASSARETSGLSDTQYF
>TRBJ1-1|TRBV4-3|-|-
TGCGCCAGCAGCCAAGATTCGAGCACTGAAGCTTTCTTT
CASSQDSSTEAFF
>TRBJ2-5|TRBV20-1|-|-
TGCAGTGCAGCCGGGCTACAAGAGACCCAGTACTTC
CSAAGLQETQYF
>TRBJ1-2|TRBV7-6|once|-
TGTGCCAGCAGCTTTTGGGAAGATCGGGGCTACACCTTC
CASSFWEDRGYTF
>TRBJ2-2|TRBV27|-|TRBD1
TGTGCCAGCAGCCTGCCCGGGACAGGGAGGACCGGGGAGCTGTTTTTT
CASSLPGTGRTGELFF
>TRBJ2-7|TRBV20-1|-|-
TGCAGTGTGAGTGGCGTTACCTACGAGCAGTACTTC
CSVSGVTYEQYF
>TRBJ2-3|TRBV5-1|few|TRBD2
TGCGCCAGCAGCTGGGCTGGGGCGGGAGAAACGACAAGGCAGTATTTT
CASSWAGAGETTRQYF
>TRBJ2-7|TRBV20-1|-|-
TGCAGTGCTAGTCACCCGACGGACTCCTACGAGCAGTACTTC
CSASHPTDSYEQYF
>TRBJ1-1|TRBV29-1|-|TRBD1
TGCAGCGTTGAAGGACAGGGGGCGGGTGAAGCTTTCTTT
CSVEGQGAGEAFF
>TRBJ2-7|TRBV20-1|few|-
TGCAGTGCTCTATACTCTGCCTACGAGCAGTACTTC
CSALYSAYEQYF
>TRBJ2-7|TRBV7-2|few|-
TGTGCCAGCAGCTTAATCGGCGGGAACTACGAGCAGTACTTC
CASSLIGGNYEQYF
>TRBJ2-7|TRBV14|-|-
TGTGCCAGCAGCCAACGAATCGGGGGAGATTACGAGCAGTACTTC
CASSQRIGGDYEQYF
>TRBJ1-4|TRBV12-3/TRBV12-4|-|-
TGTGCCAGCAGTTCCCCGGGAGCTGCAACTAATGAAAAACTGTTTTTT
CASSSPGAATNEKLFF